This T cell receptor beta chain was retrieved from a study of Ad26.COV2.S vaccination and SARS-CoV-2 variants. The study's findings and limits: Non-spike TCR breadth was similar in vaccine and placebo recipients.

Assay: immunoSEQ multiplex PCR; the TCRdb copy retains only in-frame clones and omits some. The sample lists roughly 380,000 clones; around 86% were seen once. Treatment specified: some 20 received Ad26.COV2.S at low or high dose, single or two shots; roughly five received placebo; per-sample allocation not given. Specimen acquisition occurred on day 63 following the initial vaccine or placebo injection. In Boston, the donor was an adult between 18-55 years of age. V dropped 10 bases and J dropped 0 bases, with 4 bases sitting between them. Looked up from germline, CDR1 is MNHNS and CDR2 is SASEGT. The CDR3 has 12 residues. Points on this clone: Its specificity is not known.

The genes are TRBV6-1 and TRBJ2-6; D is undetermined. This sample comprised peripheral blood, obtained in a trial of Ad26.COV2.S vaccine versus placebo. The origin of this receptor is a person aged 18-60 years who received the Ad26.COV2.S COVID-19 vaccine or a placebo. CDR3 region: CATRSGANVLTF. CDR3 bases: TGTGCCACGCGCTCTGGGGCCAACGTCCTGACTTTC.